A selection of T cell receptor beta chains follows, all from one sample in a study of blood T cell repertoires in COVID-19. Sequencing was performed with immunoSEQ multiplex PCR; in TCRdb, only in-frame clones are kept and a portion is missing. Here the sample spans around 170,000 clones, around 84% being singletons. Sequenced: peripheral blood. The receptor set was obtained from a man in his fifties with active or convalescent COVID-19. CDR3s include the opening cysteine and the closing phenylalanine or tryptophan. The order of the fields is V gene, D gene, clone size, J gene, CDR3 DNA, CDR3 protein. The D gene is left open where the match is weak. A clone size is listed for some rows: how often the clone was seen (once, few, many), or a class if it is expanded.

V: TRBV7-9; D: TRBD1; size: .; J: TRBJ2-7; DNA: TGTGCCAGCAGCTCAAGGGACAGTAGAGCCGAGCAGTACTTC; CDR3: CASSSRDSRAEQYF
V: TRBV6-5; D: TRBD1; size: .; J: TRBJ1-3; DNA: TGTGCCAGCAGTTATAATAAGGGGGCGGACACCATATATTTT; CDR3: CASSYNKGADTIYF
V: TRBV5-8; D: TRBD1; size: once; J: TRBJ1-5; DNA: TGTGCCAGCAGCACCGGACAGGGAAGCAATCAGCCCCAGCATTTT; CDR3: CASSTGQGSNQPQHF
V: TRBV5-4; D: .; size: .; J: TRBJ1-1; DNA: TGTGCCAGCAGCCGGGCGGGGACCACTGAAGCTTTCTTT; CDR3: CASSRAGTTEAFF
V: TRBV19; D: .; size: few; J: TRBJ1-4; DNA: TGTGCCAGTACCCTAAAAGCCGGGGGGCAAAGTAATGAAAAACTGTTTTTT; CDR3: CASTLKAGGQSNEKLFF
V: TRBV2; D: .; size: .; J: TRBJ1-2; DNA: TGTGCCAGCAGTCAGGGACTGAACTATGGCTACACCTTC; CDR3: CASSQGLNYGYTF
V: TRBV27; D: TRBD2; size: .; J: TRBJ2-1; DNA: TGTGCCAGCAGTTTGACTAGCGGGAGGGCTATAAGGAATGAGCAGTTCTTC; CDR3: CASSLTSGRAIRNEQFF
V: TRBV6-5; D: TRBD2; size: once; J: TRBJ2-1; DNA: TGTGCCAGCAGTCTAGCGGGGGCCTCCTACAATGAGCAGTTCTTC; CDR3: CASSLAGASYNEQFF
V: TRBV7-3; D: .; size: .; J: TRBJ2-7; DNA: TGTGCCAGCAGCTCATTGACAGGAGCCATCTCCTACGAGCAGTACTTC; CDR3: CASSSLTGAISYEQYF
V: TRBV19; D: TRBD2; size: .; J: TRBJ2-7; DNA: TGTGCCAGTAGTATAGGAGGGACTAGCGGGATAGGGTCCACCGGCGAGCAGTACTTC; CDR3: CASSIGGTSGIGSTGEQYF
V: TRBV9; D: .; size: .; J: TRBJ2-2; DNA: TGTGCCAGCAGCGCGCTAGAACTGAACACCGGGGAGCTGTTTTTT; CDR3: CASSALELNTGELFF
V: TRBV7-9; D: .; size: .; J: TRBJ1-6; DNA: TGTGCCAGCAGCTCGACAGTTATCAATTCACCCCTCCACTTT; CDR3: CASSSTVINSPLHF
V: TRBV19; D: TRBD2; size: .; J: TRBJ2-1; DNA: TGTGCCAGTAGGAAAGTGGTAATAGCGGGAAGAGAGGGGGAGCAGTTCTTC; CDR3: CASRKVVIAGREGEQFF
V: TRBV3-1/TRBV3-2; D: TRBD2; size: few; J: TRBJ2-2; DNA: TGTGCCAGCAGCCGACTAAGTAGCGGGGCCGGGGAGCTGTTTTTT; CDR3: CASSRLSSGAGELFF
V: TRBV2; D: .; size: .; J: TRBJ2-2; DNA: TGTGCCAGCAGTGAGATTGGAGACACCGGGGAGCTGTTTTTT; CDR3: CASSEIGDTGELFF
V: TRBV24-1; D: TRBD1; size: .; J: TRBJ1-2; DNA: TGTGCCACCAGTGACCCTGAAAGAAGGGACAGGGGGCTAAATGGCTACACCTTC; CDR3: CATSDPERRDRGLNGYTF
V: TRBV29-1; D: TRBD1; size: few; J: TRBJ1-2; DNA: TGCAGCGTTGAAGAGTGGGACAGCGCTAACTATGGCTACACCTTC; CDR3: CSVEEWDSANYGYTF
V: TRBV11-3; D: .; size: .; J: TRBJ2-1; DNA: TGTGCCAGCAGCCCCGCCTTGCTAAAGCAGTTCTTC; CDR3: CASSPALLKQFF
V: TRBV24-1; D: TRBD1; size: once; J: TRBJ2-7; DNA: TGTGCCACCAGTAGGGCAGGGGGCAACGAGCAGTACTTC; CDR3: CATSRAGGNEQYF
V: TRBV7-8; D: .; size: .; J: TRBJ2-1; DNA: TGTGCCAGCAGACAGGAATCCTACAATGAGCAGTTCTTC; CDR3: CASRQESYNEQFF
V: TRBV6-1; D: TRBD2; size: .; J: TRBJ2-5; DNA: TGTGCCAGCAGTGGGCCTAGCGGGAGGGCCTTCGGCCAAGAGACCCAGTACTTC; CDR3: CASSGPSGRAFGQETQYF
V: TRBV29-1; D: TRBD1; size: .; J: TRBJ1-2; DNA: TGCAGCGCTCGGGACAGGGAAAATGGCTACACCTTC; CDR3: CSARDRENGYTF
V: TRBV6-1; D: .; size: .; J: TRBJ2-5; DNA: TGTGCCAGCAGTGAGGCCCTCGCAACCCAGTACTTC; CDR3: CASSEALATQYF
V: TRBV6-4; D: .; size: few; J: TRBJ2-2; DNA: TGTGCCAGCAGTGAGCTAGCCACCACCGGGGAGCTGTTTTTT; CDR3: CASSELATTGELFF
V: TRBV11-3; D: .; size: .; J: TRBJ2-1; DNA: TGTGCCAGCAGCTTAGATCTGGGCGGGCTAGCCTACAATGAGCAGTTCTTC; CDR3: CASSLDLGGLAYNEQFF
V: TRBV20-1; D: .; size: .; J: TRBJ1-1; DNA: TGCAGTGCTAGGCAGGGTACTGAAGCTTTCTTT; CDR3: CSARQGTEAFF
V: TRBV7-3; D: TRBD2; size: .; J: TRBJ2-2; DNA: TGTGCCAGCAGCCGACTAGCGGGAGGCCAGGAGCTGTTTTTT; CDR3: CASSRLAGGQELFF
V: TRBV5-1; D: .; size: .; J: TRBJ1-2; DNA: TGCGCCAGCAGCTTGGAATTTGGCTCCCCGGGTGGCTACACCTTC; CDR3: CASSLEFGSPGGYTF
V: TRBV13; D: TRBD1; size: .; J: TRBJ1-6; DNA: TGTGCCAGCAGCTTCACCGGGACAGCTAATTCACCCCTCCACTTT; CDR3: CASSFTGTANSPLHF
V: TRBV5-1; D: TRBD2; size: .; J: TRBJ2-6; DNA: TGCGCCAGCACCTTGGGAGGGCTTGGGGCCAACGTCCTGACTTTC; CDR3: CASTLGGLGANVLTF
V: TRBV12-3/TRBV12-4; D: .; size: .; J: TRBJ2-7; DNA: TGTGCCAGCAGTGGGGGGTTTGAGGGGGCCCACTTC; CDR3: CASSGGFEGAHF
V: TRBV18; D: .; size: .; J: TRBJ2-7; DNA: TGTGCCAGCTCACCACGGTCGGAGGGGATCTACGAGCAGTACTTC; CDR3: CASSPRSEGIYEQYF
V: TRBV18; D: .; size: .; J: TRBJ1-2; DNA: TGTGCCAGCTCACCACCTCGGGGAAACTATGGCTACACCTTC; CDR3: CASSPPRGNYGYTF
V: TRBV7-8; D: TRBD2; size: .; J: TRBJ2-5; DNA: TGTGCCAGCAGCCTAGGGACTAGCGGGGGGAAAGAGACCCAGTACTTC; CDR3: CASSLGTSGGKETQYF
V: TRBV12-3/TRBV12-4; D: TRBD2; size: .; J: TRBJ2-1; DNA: TGTGCCAGCAGTAGACTAGCCTATGAGCAGTTCTTC; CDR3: CASSRLAYEQFF
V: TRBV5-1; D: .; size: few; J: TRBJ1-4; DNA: TGCGCCAGCAGCTTGGCCGGCGTACAGTCTGAAAAACTGTTTTTT; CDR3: CASSLAGVQSEKLFF